What follows are 20 T cell receptor beta chains derived from one specimen sequenced in a study of human T cells and chemical hapten exposure. Time point noted: patch test 1, 2 weeks after DPC sensitization. Treatment indicated: therapeutic diphenylcyclopropenone sensitization with weekly scalp DPC. A single record per CDR3 protein comes from TCRdb applying MiXCR to the RACE reads. The table records fewer than 400,000 distinct CDR3 sequences, about 7% of them present only once. The material was whole blood, obtained in connection with sensitization to the hapten diphenylcyclopropenone (DPC). These receptors were obtained from a woman under 30 with alopecia areata. Some clones in this sample may be carry-over from other donors' samples.

The V and J genes are TRBV11-2 and TRBJ1-1, with D unresolved. This CDR3 spans 14 amino acids. Trimming removed 5 bases from V and 7 bases from J, with 17 bases in between. The germline gives CDR1 SGHAT, CDR2 FQNNGV. In nucleotides, the CDR3 is TGTGCCAGCAGCCCGAGGACGGGGTCAGGTGAAGCTTTCTTT. It translates to CASSPRTGSGEAFF.

This clonotype was recorded many times. This sequence joins TRBV29-1 and TRBJ1-1; 8 nucleotides agree with TRBD1. Germline lookup yields CDR1 SQVTM and CDR2 ANQGSEA. The CDR3 totals 13 residues. Trimming removed 7 bases from V and 0 bases from J; junction bases left unmatched: 4. In DNA, the CDR3 is TGCAGCGCCGGACAGGGTTTGAACACTGAAGCTTTCTTT. Translating it yields CSAGQGLNTEAFF.

This clonotype was counted at least ten times. The genes are TRBV6-1 and TRBJ1-5; 7 nucleotides match TRBD1. Germline V gene lookup returns CDR1 MNHNS and CDR2 SASEGT. The CDR3 has 15 amino acids. J was trimmed by 1 base and V by 4 bases; bases with no gene match: 4. In nucleotides, the CDR3 is TGTGCCAGCAGTGTTCAGACAGGGAGCAATCAGCCCCAGCATTTT. Protein: CASSVQTGSNQPQHF.

This clonotype was seen ten or more times. V gene TRBV6-4 combines with J gene TRBJ2-3; D gene ambiguous. The V gene lost 0 bases and the J gene lost 2 bases, with 9 bases spanning the gap. The CDR3 is 15 amino acids. The germline CDR1 and CDR2 sequences are MRHNA and SNTAGT. Written as DNA, the CDR3 is TGTGCCAGCAGTGACTCCGCCAGACACACAGATACGCAGTATTTT. Protein sequence: CASSDSARHTDTQYF.

Ten or more counts support this clonotype. The chain couples TRBV4-3 to TRBJ1-3, with a weak D call TRBD1 (5 bases). Looked up from germline, CDR1 is LGHNA and CDR2 is YSLEER. Trimming removed 3 bases at V and 4 bases at J, with 13 bases between. The CDR3 sequence is 15 residues long. CDR3: CASSHLGDGGNTIYF. CDR3 sequence (DNA): TGCGCCAGCAGCCATCTGGGGGATGGGGGAAACACCATATATTTT.

The genes are TRBV3-1 and TRBJ2-5; D unresolved. The ends were cut back, 0 bases at V and 2 bases at J, with 10 bases in the middle. The CDR3 spans 15 residues. The germline V gene encodes CDR1 LGHDT and CDR2 YNNKEL (reference sequence). CDR3 in amino acids: CASSQDTTSQETQYF. CDR3 bases: TGTGCCAGCAGCCAAGATACCACTTCTCAAGAGACCCAGTACTTC.

This rearrangement joins TRBV25-1 to TRBJ2-3; D remains ambiguous. Looked up from germline, CDR1 is MGHDK and CDR2 is SYGVNS. The CDR3 is 12 amino acids. V was pared by 8 bases and J by 3 bases, with 9 bases between. CDR3 in DNA: TGTGCCAGCCTTGCCCCGACAGATACGCAGTATTTT. Residues: CASLAPTDTQYF. The entire variable domain, with the rest obtained from reference TRBV25-1 and TRBJ2-3, is as follows: EADIYQTPRYLVIGTGKKITLECSQTMGHDKMYWYQQDPGMELHLIHYSYGVNSTEKGDLSSESTVSRIRTEHFPLTLESARPSHTSQYLCASLAPTDTQYFGPGTRLTVL.

This clonotype was counted many times. This chain joins TRBV4-2 and TRBJ1-5; D gene ambiguous. The CDR3 totals 15 residues. Germline V gives CDR1 LGHNA, CDR2 YNFKEQ. Trimming removed 1 base at V and 0 bases at J, with 7 bases between. The CDR3 sequence: CASSQGTDSNQPQHF. In DNA, the CDR3 is TGTGCCAGCAGCCAAGGAACAGATAGCAATCAGCCCCAGCATTTT.

This clonotype was observed many times. The chain has TRBV5-6 and TRBJ2-7, with D perhaps assigned TRBD1 or TRBD2 (5 bases each). This CDR3 is built from 16 residues. The germline gives CDR1 SGHDT, CDR2 YYEEEE. The V and J ends lost 3 bases and 3 bases respectively, with 19 bases between them. The CDR3 here is CASSYLPPGPSYEQYF. CDR3 in DNA: TGTGCCAGCAGCTACCTCCCGCCGGGACCGAGCTACGAGCAGTACTTC.

Here the CDR3 DNA reads TGTGCCAGCAGCCAAGGTTTAAGTAGCGGGGGTTACAATGAGCAGTTCTTC. Protein sequence: CASSQGLSSGGYNEQFF. The chain recombines TRBV4-2 with TRBJ2-1; 9 positions agree with TRBD2. The CDR3 runs to 17 residues. V trimming: 1 base; J trimming: 4 bases; junction bases outside the gene matches: 8. Germline V gives CDR1 LGHNA, CDR2 YNFKEQ.

This clonotype was observed at least ten times. The rearrangement uses TRBV5-1 and TRBJ2-7; perhaps TRBD2 as D (5 bases). V lost 5 bases and J lost 2, with 11 bases in between. The CDR3 totals 13 residues. Germline V gene sequence: CDR1 SGHRS, CDR2 YFSETQ. The CDR3 reads CASRRANTYEQYF. The DNA for the CDR3 is TGCGCCAGCAGGAGGGCCAACACCTACGAGCAGTACTTC.

J is TRBJ2-2 and V is TRBV3-1, with 7 nucleotides matching TRBD2. The CDR3 consists of 14 residues. Trimming removed 6 bases from V and 2 bases from J; junction bases left unmatched: 3. Per the germline V gene, CDR1 is LGHDT and CDR2 is YNNKEL (reference sequence). In DNA form, the CDR3 reads TGTGCCAGCAGACCTAGCGGCAACACCGGGGAGCTGTTTTTT. It specifies CASRPSGNTGELFF.

J is TRBJ2-1 and V is TRBV7-2, with 7 bases that match TRBD1. V shed 1 base, J shed 5 bases, and the junction held 5 bases outside the gene matches. Germline CDR1 reads SGHTA; CDR2 reads FQGNSA. This CDR3 is built from 15 residues. The CDR3 DNA follows: TGTGCCAGCAGCTTAGGGCAGGGGGTGCACAATGAGCAGTTCTTC. This translates into CASSLGQGVHNEQFF.

Many counts were recorded for this clonotype. The chain joins TRBV6-2 or TRBV6-3 to TRBJ1-5; D remains unclear. Germline CDR1 reads MNHEY; CDR2 reads SVGEGT. The germline V and J ends were trimmed by 2 bases and 3 bases, with 8 bases remaining between them. The CDR3 has 14 amino acids. The DNA for the CDR3 is TGTGCCAGCAGTTACCTTGAGATCAATCAGCCCCAGCATTTT. This gives the protein CASSYLEINQPQHF.

The chain combines TRBV12-3 or TRBV12-4 with TRBJ1-2, with TRBD1 matching 10 bases. V shed 2 bases and J 7 bases; nucleotides not matched to a gene: 7. The CDR3 totals 15 residues. The CDR3 protein is CASSLKGTGVLGYTF. The CDR3 DNA is TGTGCCAGCAGTTTAAAAGGGACAGGGGTTCTTGGCTACACCTTC.

At least ten counts were recorded for this clonotype. The V gene is TRBV14, the J gene TRBJ1-6, with no clear D. Germline loops: CDR1 SGHDN, CDR2 FVKESK. The CDR3 has 16 amino acids. The germline V and J ends were trimmed by 3 bases and 7 bases, with 16 bases remaining between them. The CDR3 bases are TGTGCCAGCAGCCATCGCCTCGGTTTAACCAATTCACCCCTCCACTTT. Encoded protein: CASSHRLGLTNSPLHF.

In its sample, this clonotype was seen many times. The J gene is TRBJ2-7, the V gene TRBV7-9, with D tentatively TRBD1 (6 bases). V gave up 2 bases and J gave up 1 base, with 15 bases separating them. The CDR3 is 16 amino acids. CDR1 and CDR2 from the germline V gene are SEHNR and FQNEAQ (reference sequence). CDR3 protein: CASSLYGRGLSYEQYF. The CDR3 DNA sequence: TGTGCCAGCAGCTTATACGGCAGGGGCCTGTCCTACGAGCAGTACTTC.

This clonotype was seen many times. The chain couples TRBV28 to TRBJ1-5, with 7 bases lining up with TRBD1. CDR1 and CDR2 (germline): MDHEN, SYDVKM. The CDR3 is made up of 14 amino acids. Trimming cost V 5 bases and J 9 bases; bases outside gene matches: 10. CDR3 region: CASSPTGLESPQHF. Here the CDR3 DNA reads TGTGCCAGCAGTCCGACAGGGCTTGAATCGCCCCAGCATTTT.

This clonotype was counted a few times. V gene TRBV6-5 combines with J gene TRBJ1-1; TRBD1 matches 7 bases. The CDR3 is 17 residues long. Trimming removed 0 bases from V and 4 bases from J; junction bases left unmatched: 11. Germline V CDR1 and CDR2: MNHEY, SVGAGI. The CDR3 loop reads CASSYSGTVRRGTEAFF. In DNA, the CDR3 is TGTGCCAGCAGTTACTCCGGGACAGTCAGAAGGGGCACTGAAGCTTTCTTT.

The table lists this clonotype with many counts. The chain has TRBV12-3 or TRBV12-4 and TRBJ2-1; 8 bases agree with TRBD2. The V segment lost 5 bases and the J segment 5 bases; nucleotides outside the gene matches: 8. The CDR3 is made up of 15 amino acids. The CDR3, as DNA: TGTGCCAGCAGTCCACAGCGGGGGCCTGACAATGAGCAGTTCTTC. Translating gives CASSPQRGPDNEQFF.